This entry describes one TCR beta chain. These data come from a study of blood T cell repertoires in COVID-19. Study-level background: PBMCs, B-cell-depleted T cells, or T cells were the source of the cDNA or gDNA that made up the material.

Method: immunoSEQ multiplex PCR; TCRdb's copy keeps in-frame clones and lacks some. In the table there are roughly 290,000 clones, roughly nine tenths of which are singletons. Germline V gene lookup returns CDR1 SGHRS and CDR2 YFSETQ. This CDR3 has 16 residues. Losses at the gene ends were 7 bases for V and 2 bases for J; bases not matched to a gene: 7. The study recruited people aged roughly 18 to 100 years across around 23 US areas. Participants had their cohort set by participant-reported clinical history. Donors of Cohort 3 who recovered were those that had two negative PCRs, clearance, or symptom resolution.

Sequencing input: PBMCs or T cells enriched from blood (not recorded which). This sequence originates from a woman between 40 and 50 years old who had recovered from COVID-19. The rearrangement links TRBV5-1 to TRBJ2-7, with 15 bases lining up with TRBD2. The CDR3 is CASLPGTSGGTYEQYF. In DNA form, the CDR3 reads TGCGCCAGCCTCCCTGGGACTAGCGGGGGGACCTACGAGCAGTACTTC.